Below, one TCR beta chain is given with its context. Its antigen specificity is not known. Base qualities are not recorded, but no much larger clone differs from it by a single base. Whole blood was collected in K2EDTA tubes by collaborating institutions according to the institutions' own protocols. Collaborator samples were shipped for TCRbeta analysis as frozen whole blood, isolated PBMCs, or DNA extracted from either sample type. TCRbeta CDR3 regions were amplified from genomic DNA using the immunoSEQ Assay, a bias-controlled multiplex PCR. As for the authors' bioinformatics: The number of nucleated cells in each sample was estimated from the amplification of reference gene primers within the assay. To quantify the absolute abundance of each unique TCRbeta CDR3 rearrangement, sequence reads were collapsed and filtered. For each sample, productive Simpson clonality was calculated as the square root of Simpson's diversity index over productive rearrangements. TCRdb took over this immuneACCESS table, retaining in-frame rearrangements with V and J assigned. Such tables are incomplete; in checked studies, under half of the missing clones stem from an unresolved V gene, and the remainder is unexplained. From that table come the V and J calls and clone size; the DNA was used to work out D and trimming. A total of about 220,000 clones appear in this sample, roughly 75% of them only once. The ten largest clones capture under 8.5% of the sample.

These data belong to a study of blood T cell repertoires in COVID-19 (dated by TCRdb to 2018 to 2020). General notes on the study: Samples from collaborators originated in the United States, Italy and Spain and spanned both the acute and convalescent phases of COVID-19. The material from the prospective study consisted of cDNA or gDNA derived from T cells, B-cell-depleted T cells, or PBMCs. The dataset comprised deeply sampled blood TCRbeta repertoires from subjects exposed to, actively infected with, or recovered from COVID-19. The repertoires were released in a freely available public database meant as a resource for research on the immune response to SARS-CoV-2. Samples were obtained from the ongoing ImmuneRACE study (first 160 participants) and from some 1,200 subjects provided by 6 global collaborators. Sample metadata almost always included a de-identified subject ID, COVID-19 status, age in years and sex. Where available, HLA class I and class II types were taken from metadata supplied by the sample provider and were not determined by assay-based typing. What the study reported, not specific to this receptor: The amount of clinical and demographic metadata varied by source and participant and was provided uncurated.

V is trimmed back by 6 bases and J by 8 bases, and the junction contains 9 bases that no gene match accounts for. The CDR3 has 14 amino acids, counting the end cysteine and phenylalanine. Kept here is only the CDR3 DNA, which spans 42 bases and is read in frame from base 1. According to the germline V gene, CDR1 reads WSHSY and CDR2 reads SAAADI. Sequencing was carried out using peripheral blood. This sequence was found in a woman between 65 and 79 years old with acute or convalescent COVID-19. Recombination joined TRBV10-2 with TRBJ1-4; 7 of the junction bases match TRBD1. The base sequence is TGCGCCAGCAGCGACAGGGCGGAAAAAGAAAAACTGTTTTTT. It encodes CASSDRAEKEKLFF.